This TCR beta chain was sequenced for a study of radiotherapy plus CTLA-4 blockade in lung cancer. Looking at the study overall: There were objective responses in roughly 18% of patients, and around 31% had disease control.

The study gave focal radiation plus ipilimumab CTLA-4 blockade to patients with chemo-refractory metastatic non-small-cell lung cancer. The method was immunoSEQ multiplex PCR; TCRdb's version includes in-frame clones alone and lacks a portion of them. The sample holds more than 55,000 clones, about 80% seen once. Study outcomes and limitations: Blood saw expansion of tumor-derived TCR clones after radiotherapy plus ipilimumab. Reports state that early shifts in blood T cell clones, with interferon-beta, best predicted response.

V was clipped by 1 base and J by 5 bases, with 8 bases between them. This CDR3 has 13 residues. Germline V gene lookup returns CDR1 SGHTA and CDR2 FQGNSA. In regard to this clone: No antigen is known for it.

The sequence was collected from a human donor with non-small cell lung cancer who had a partial response to radiotherapy plus ipilimumab. The V call is TRBV7-2, the J call TRBJ2-5; maybe TRBD2 (5 bases). Here the sequenced sample was peripheral blood, taken from a patient treated with radiotherapy plus ipilimumab. The CDR3 sequence: CASSLEGSETQYF. DNA of the CDR3: TGTGCCAGCAGCTTAGAAGGGAGCGAGACCCAGTACTTC.